This T cell receptor (beta chain) was profiled in a study of cytomegalovirus exposure and HLA in healthy donors. Study details: Across around 400 genotyped donors, over 70% landed in the Caucasian-associated ancestry cluster.

Germline V CDR1 and CDR2: LNHDA, SQIVND (reference sequence). This CDR3 region has 16 residues. Trimming shortened V by 5 bases and J by 1 base, and 16 bases separated the two germline ends. Unrecorded immune exposure was likely among donors, who were nominally healthy when sampled. The PCR employed 60 Vbeta primers together with 13 Jbeta primers. The repertoire was sequenced with immunoSEQ multiplex PCR; TCRdb's copy has only in-frame clones and lacks some. The profile shows 150,000 to 200,000 clones, roughly 79% of them singletons. Turning to this clone: The target antigen is unknown.

Overall study results and limits: The authors considered a cluster of highly shared sequence variants likely to be a sequencing artifact. In a later analysis, common viral pathogens appeared linked to several of the most significant clusters.

V is TRBV19 and J is TRBJ2-3; possible D gene TRBD2, 6 bases. The sample comprised PBMCs. The sequence came from a woman in her thirties or forties in good health and CMV-seropositive. The DNA of the CDR3 is TGTGCCAGTAGTGCCGACCAGGGAGGAGGCACAGATACGCAGTATTTT. This encodes CASSADQGGGTDTQYF.